The source of this T cell receptor (beta chain) is a study of blood T cell repertoires in COVID-19. Study information: Specimens from acute and convalescent COVID-19 originated in the United States, Italy and Spain. The cDNA or gDNA used as material had been derived from T cells, B-cell-depleted T cells, or PBMCs.

Germline assignment: CDR1 MNHEY and CDR2 SMNVEV (reference sequence). Unmatched junction bases numbered 1, after V lost 5 bases and J lost 3 bases. CDR3 length: 13 amino acids. In the authors' methods: The authors estimated nucleated cell counts from reference gene primer amplification. Assay used: immunoSEQ multiplex PCR; TCRdb lists only in-frame clones, some missing. That table gives V, J and clone size, and the DNA gave D and trimming. The table shows about 230,000 clones, with approximately 82% occurring only once. J is TRBJ2-7 and V is TRBV27; 10 bases align to TRBD2. Specimen: peripheral blood. The sequence came from a woman aged 65 to 85 with active or convalescent COVID-19. The CDR3 bases are TGTGCCAGCAGTAAGCGGGAGGGCTACGAGCAGTACTTC. It encodes CASSKREGYEQYF.